Shown below are 26 T cell receptor beta chains from a single sample sequenced in a study of blood T cell repertoires in COVID-19. TCRdb's copy holds only in-frame clones and misses some; the assay was immunoSEQ multiplex PCR. The table includes about 82,000 clones, 80% to 90% detected once. The sample comprised PBMCs or T cells enriched from blood (not recorded which). These receptors were taken from a woman between 45 and 60 years old with acute COVID-19.

This clone was observed a handful of times. The rearrangement uses TRBV9 and TRBJ2-1; no definite D call. V lost 0 bases and J 1 base, leaving 8 bases between the germline ends. The V gene's germline CDR1 is SGDLS and CDR2 YYNGEE. The length of the CDR3 is 15 residues. The CDR3 region is CASSVGITSYNEQFF. CDR3 nucleotides: TGTGCCAGCAGCGTAGGTATTACATCCTACAATGAGCAGTTCTTC.

This chain links TRBV19 with TRBJ2-6, with D perhaps matching TRBD2 (5 bases). Trimming left V 3 bases short and J 0 bases short, with 18 bases between. Germline V CDR1 and CDR2: LNHDA, SQIVND (reference sequence). This CDR3 comprises 19 residues. The CDR3 DNA is TGTGCCAGTAGTATCTACCATGGAATCGGGAACTCTGGGGCCAACGTCCTGACTTTC. It specifies CASSIYHGIGNSGANVLTF.

V is TRBV15 and J is TRBJ1-6; D remains ambiguous. The CDR3 has 16 amino acids. Germline values: CDR1 LNHNV, CDR2 YYDKDF (reference sequence). Here the CDR3 DNA reads TGTGTGGCACGTAGGAAACCTAGCTCCTATAATTCACCCCTCCACTTT. It translates to CVARRKPSSYNSPLHF.

This chain uses TRBV10-3 with TRBJ2-5; 7 nucleotides line up with TRBD2. Germline CDR1 ENHRY, CDR2 SYGVKD. The trim removed 0 bases at V and 1 base at J, leaving 5 bases unmatched. The CDR3 contains 16 residues. The DNA for the CDR3 is TGTGCCATCAGTGAGTCCATGAGCGGGACCCAAGAGACCCAGTACTTC. Translation: CAISESMSGTQETQYF.

The chain joins TRBV4-2 to TRBJ1-2; the match to TRBD1 covers 7 bases. Germline loops: CDR1 LGHNA, CDR2 YNFKEQ. The length of the CDR3 is 15 residues. Trimming removed 2 bases from V and 2 bases from J; junction bases left unmatched: 5. The CDR3 protein is CASSQFGTANYGYTF. As DNA, the CDR3 is TGTGCCAGCAGCCAATTTGGGACAGCCAACTATGGCTACACCTTC.

This clone was recorded once. In DNA form, the CDR3 reads TGTGCCAGCAGCTTATTTGGACAGAGTGGAAAACTGTTTTTT. Protein product: CASSLFGQSGKLFF. The V call is TRBV7-2, the J call TRBJ1-4, with a tentative D call TRBD1 (6 bases). The CDR3 has 14 amino acids. V shed 2 bases and J shed 10 bases, with 14 bases lying between them. Germline V gene sequence: CDR1 SGHTA, CDR2 FQGNSA.

The gene calls are TRBV18 and TRBJ2-7; TRBD1 agrees at 10 bases. Germline CDR1 and CDR2: KGHSH and LQKENI. Germline trimming cut 8 bases from V and 4 bases from J; bases unmatched to any gene: 11. The CDR3 contains 15 residues. CDR3 sequence reads: CASGPGQGVEYEQYF. CDR3 sequence (DNA): TGTGCCAGCGGCCCCGGACAGGGGGTTGAGTACGAGCAGTACTTC.

The gene calls are TRBV29-1 and TRBJ2-1, with D possibly matching TRBD2 (6 bases). V was shortened by 1 base and J by 13 bases, with 23 bases between the two germline ends. The length of the CDR3 is 15 residues. Germline loops: CDR1 SQVTM, CDR2 ANQGSEA. CDR3 amino acids: CSVEGPLTRRLLQFF. CDR3 nucleotides: TGCAGCGTTGAAGGACCCCTGACTAGAAGGCTTCTCCAGTTCTTC.

The chain employs TRBV5-1 and TRBJ2-3, with a weak D call TRBD2 (7 bases). CDR3 length equals 17 residues. CDR1 is SGHRS and CDR2 is YFSETQ in the germline V gene. V was clipped by 0 bases and J by 0 bases, with 14 bases between them. The CDR3 loop is CASSLVSAGASTDTQYF. Written as DNA, the CDR3 is TGCGCCAGCAGCTTGGTTTCGGCGGGGGCTAGCACAGATACGCAGTATTTT. The entire variable domain, with the rest obtained from reference TRBV5-1 and TRBJ2-3, is as follows: KAGVTQTPRYLIKTRGQQVTLSCSPISGHRSVSWYQQTPGQGLQFLFEYFSETQRNKGNFPGRFSGRQFSNSRSEMNVSTLELGDSALYLCASSLVSAGASTDTQYFGPGTRLTVL.

The chain recombines TRBV21-1 with TRBJ2-3; TRBD2 was called by the table and not checked on the DNA. TRBV21-1 constitutes a pseudogene. CDR3 size: 14 residues. The CDR3 loop is CAREPTGVADTQYF. The CDR3 DNA reads as TGTGCCAGAGAGCCAACGGGGGTAGCAGATACGCAGTATTTT.

The rearrangement uses TRBV3-1 (or the pseudogene TRBV3-2) and TRBJ2-1; the D gene is possibly TRBD2 (5 bases). Germline V lookup: CDR1 LGHDT, CDR2 YNNKEL (reference sequence). The CDR3 spans 11 residues. V lost 6 bases to trimming and J lost 6 bases, with 6 bases between them. The CDR3 DNA reads TGTGCCAGCAGAGGAGGCAATGAGCAGTTCTTC. Amino acid sequence: CASRGGNEQFF.

This rearrangement joins TRBV9 to TRBJ2-3; 9 bases align to TRBD1. J gave up 3 bases and V 3 bases, and 5 bases lay outside the gene matches. The CDR3 has 15 residues. Germline CDR1 and CDR2: SGDLS and YYNGEE. This chain's CDR3 is CASSGGDRATDTQYF. DNA of the CDR3: TGTGCCAGCAGCGGAGGGGACAGGGCAACAGATACGCAGTATTTT.

This clone was observed once. The chain uses TRBV27 and TRBJ2-3; 10 bases are a match to TRBD1. Unmatched junction bases numbered 5, after V lost 6 bases and J lost 2 bases. Germline V gives CDR1 MNHEY, CDR2 SMNVEV (reference sequence). The CDR3 has 15 residues. CDR3 sequence (DNA): TGTGCCAGCAGCTGGACAGGGGGATCCACAGATACGCAGTATTTT. As protein: CASSWTGGSTDTQYF.

The chain joins TRBV11-2 to TRBJ1-1; tentatively, D is TRBD1 (5 bases). Germline loops: CDR1 SGHAT, CDR2 FQNNGV. Trimming cost V 5 bases and J 4 bases, with 11 bases left between them. The CDR3 has 13 residues. Here the CDR3 reads CASSPGEGTEAFF. CDR3 sequence (DNA): TGTGCCAGCAGCCCGGGGGAAGGCACTGAAGCTTTCTTT.

V and J are TRBV30 and TRBJ1-4, with TRBD1 as a possible D gene (5 bases). This CDR3 spans 16 amino acids. Germline V gene lookup returns CDR1 GTSNPN and CDR2 SVGIG (reference sequence). V was clipped by 0 bases and J by 4 bases, with 15 bases between them. The CDR3 bases are TGTGCCTGGAGTGTGGGTAGGGCAGGGCTTAATGAAAAACTGTTTTTT. It yields the protein CAWSVGRAGLNEKLFF.

The CDR3 reads CASSMAGETGELFF. In DNA, the CDR3 is TGTGCCAGCAGTATGGCGGGGGAAACCGGGGAGCTGTTTTTT. The V and J genes are TRBV25-1 and TRBJ2-2; 7 bases fit TRBD2. Trimming at V came to 5 bases and at J to 5 bases, leaving 5 bases not matched to a gene. The CDR3 spans 14 residues. Germline CDR1 MGHDK, CDR2 SYGVNS.

This sequence joins TRBV18 and TRBJ1-1, with 7 bases matching TRBD1. The CDR3 loop spans 16 amino acids. Germline CDR1 is KGHSH and CDR2 is LQKENI. J was trimmed by 2 bases and V by 0 bases; bases with no gene match: 6. The CDR3 DNA sequence: TGTGCCAGCTCACCACCAGGGGGCCATATAAACACTGAAGCTTTCTTT. It specifies CASSPPGGHINTEAFF.

This chain links TRBV3-1 (or the pseudogene TRBV3-2) with TRBJ1-2; TRBD1 matches at 8 bases. CDR1 LGHDT and CDR2 YNNKEL come from the germline V gene (reference sequence). The junction had 6 bases not matched to a gene; V was cut back by 4 bases and J by 5 bases. The CDR3 length is 14 residues. In nucleotides, the CDR3 is TGTGCCAGCAGCCTACAGGGGGAAGGGTATGGCTACACCTTC. Its protein product is CASSLQGEGYGYTF.

J is TRBJ1-1 and V is TRBV7-9, with 8 bases that match TRBD1. CDR1 is SEHNR and CDR2 is FQNEAQ in the germline V gene (reference sequence). The CDR3 has 13 residues. J lost 6 bases, V lost 5 bases, and 5 bases had no gene match. This chain's CDR3 is CASSGTGWAEAFF. CDR3 coding DNA: TGTGCCAGCAGCGGGACAGGCTGGGCTGAAGCTTTCTTT.

The chain is built from TRBV10-3 and TRBJ1-6; TRBD1 matches 7 bases. V shed 0 bases and J 11 bases; nucleotides not matched to a gene: 10. The length of the CDR3 is 16 residues. Germline loops: CDR1 ENHRY, CDR2 SYGVKD. The CDR3 DNA sequence: TGTGCCATCAGTGAGTCCCCGACAGGGAGCATGACACCCCTCCACTTT. It encodes CAISESPTGSMTPLHF.

The V gene is TRBV6-1, the J gene TRBJ1-1, with D possibly matching TRBD1 (5 bases). The CDR3 contains 14 residues. Per germline, CDR1 MNHNS and CDR2 SASEGT. V shed 2 bases and J shed 1 base, with 8 bases lying between them. The CDR3 region is CASSERGSNTEAFF. CDR3 in DNA: TGTGCCAGCAGTGAAAGGGGATCGAACACTGAAGCTTTCTTT.

The chain employs TRBV11-3 and TRBJ1-1; D unclear. Trimming removed 3 bases at V and 4 bases at J, with 9 bases between. CDR3 length: 13 residues. Germline CDR1 reads SGHNT; CDR2 reads YENEEA. CDR3 sequence reads: CASSLWEVTEAFF. DNA for the CDR3: TGTGCCAGCAGCTTGTGGGAGGTCACTGAAGCTTTCTTT. Complete variable domain (other parts from reference TRBV11-3 and TRBJ1-1): EAGVVQSPRYKIIEKKQPVAFWCNPISGHNTLYWYLQNLGQGPELLIRYENEEAVDDSQLPKDRFSAERLKGVDSTLKIQPAELGDSAVYLCASSLWEVTEAFFGQGTRLTVV.

The rearrangement links TRBV15 to TRBJ1-4, with 9 bases lining up with TRBD1. CDR1 and CDR2 from the germline V gene are LNHNV and YYDKDF (reference sequence). The junction had 13 bases not matched to a gene; V was cut back by 0 bases and J by 8 bases. This CDR3 is built from 18 residues. CDR3 DNA sequence: TGTGCCACCAGCAGAGAGGGGCTCCCCGGGACAGGGAGGGAAAAACTGTTTTTT. It specifies CATSREGLPGTGREKLFF.

This rearrangement joins TRBV19 to TRBJ2-1; D gene unclear. V lost 5 bases, J lost 7 bases, and 15 bases lay in between. In germline, CDR1 is LNHDA, CDR2 SQIVND (reference sequence). The length of the CDR3 is 14 residues. The DNA of the CDR3 is TGTGCCAGTAGTCCCGACACAGCTCGTAATGAGCAGTTCTTC. Its protein is CASSPDTARNEQFF. Using reference TRBV19 and TRBJ2-1 for the parts outside the CDR3, the full variable domain is DGGITQSPKYLFRKEGQNVTLSCEQNLNHDAMYWYRQDPGQGLRLIYYSQIVNDFQKGDIAEGYSVSREKKESFPLTVTSAQKNPTAFYLCASSPDTARNEQFFGPGTRLTVL.

This clone was observed a handful of times. The chain recombines TRBV10-1 with TRBJ2-3; 10 nucleotides agree with TRBD1. Germline V gene lookup returns CDR1 WNHNN and CDR2 SYGVQD (reference sequence). Germline trimming cut 3 bases from V and 4 bases from J; bases unmatched to any gene: 4. This CDR3 comprises 15 residues. CDR3 residues: CASSDRDRGSDTQYF. Here the CDR3 DNA reads TGCGCCAGCAGTGACCGGGACAGGGGATCAGATACGCAGTATTTT.

The chain joins TRBV2 to TRBJ2-1; TRBD2 matches 12 bases. Germline V gene sequence: CDR1 SNHLY, CDR2 FYNNEI. Unmatched junction bases numbered 1, after V lost 5 bases and J lost 2 bases. CDR3 size: 15 residues. CDR3 coding DNA: TGTGCCAGCAGTCCTAGCGGGAGGGCCTACAATGAGCAGTTCTTC. This sequence encodes CASSPSGRAYNEQFF.